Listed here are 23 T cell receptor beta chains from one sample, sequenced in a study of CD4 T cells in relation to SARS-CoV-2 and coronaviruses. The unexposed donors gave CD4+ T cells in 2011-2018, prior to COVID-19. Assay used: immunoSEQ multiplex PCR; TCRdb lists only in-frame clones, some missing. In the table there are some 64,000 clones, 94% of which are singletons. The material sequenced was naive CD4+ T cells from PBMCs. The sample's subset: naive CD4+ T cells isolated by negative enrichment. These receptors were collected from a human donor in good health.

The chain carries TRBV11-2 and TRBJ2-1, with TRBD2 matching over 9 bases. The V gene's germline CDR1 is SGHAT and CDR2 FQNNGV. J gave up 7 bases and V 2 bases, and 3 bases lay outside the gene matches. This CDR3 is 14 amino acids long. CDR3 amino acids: CASSLSGRRNEQFF. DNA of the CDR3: TGTGCCAGCAGCTTAAGCGGGAGGAGGAATGAGCAGTTCTTC.

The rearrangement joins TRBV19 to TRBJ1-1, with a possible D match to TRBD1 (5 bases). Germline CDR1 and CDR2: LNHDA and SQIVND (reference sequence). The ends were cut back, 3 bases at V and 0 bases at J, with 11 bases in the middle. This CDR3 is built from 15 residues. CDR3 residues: CASSMGDPLNTEAFF. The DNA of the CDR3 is TGTGCCAGTAGTATGGGGGACCCATTGAACACTGAAGCTTTCTTT.

The chain's CDR3 is CATSRDAVGQNTGELFF. CDR3 in DNA: TGTGCCACCAGCAGAGATGCAGTCGGGCAGAACACCGGGGAGCTGTTTTTT. The chain joins TRBV15 to TRBJ2-2; no firm D call. The germline gives CDR1 LNHNV, CDR2 YYDKDF (reference sequence). V gave up 0 bases and J gave up 1 base, with 12 bases separating them. The length of the CDR3 is 17 residues.

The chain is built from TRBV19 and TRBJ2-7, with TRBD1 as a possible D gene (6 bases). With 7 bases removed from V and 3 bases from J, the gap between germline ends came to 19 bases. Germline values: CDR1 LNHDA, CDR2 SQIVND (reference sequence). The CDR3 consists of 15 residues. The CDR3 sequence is CASTSVDRIDYEQYF. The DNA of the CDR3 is TGTGCCAGTACATCAGTTGACAGGATAGACTACGAGCAGTACTTC. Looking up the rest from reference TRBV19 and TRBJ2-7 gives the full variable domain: DGGITQSPKYLFRKEGQNVTLSCEQNLNHDAMYWYRQDPGQGLRLIYYSQIVNDFQKGDIAEGYSVSREKKESFPLTVTSAQKNPTAFYLCASTSVDRIDYEQYFGPGTRLTVT.

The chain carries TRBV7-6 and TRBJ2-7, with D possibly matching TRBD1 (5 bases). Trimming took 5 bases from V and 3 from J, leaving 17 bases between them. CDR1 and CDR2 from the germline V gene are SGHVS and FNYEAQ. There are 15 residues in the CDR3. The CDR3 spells CASSPTTAPVYEQYF. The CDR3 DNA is TGTGCCAGCAGCCCGACGACAGCCCCGGTCTACGAGCAGTACTTC. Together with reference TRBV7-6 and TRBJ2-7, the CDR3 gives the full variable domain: GAGVSQSPRYKVTKRGQDVALRCDPISGHVSLYWYRQALGQGPEFLTYFNYEAQQDKSGLPNDRFSAERPEGSISTLTIQRTEQRDSAMYRCASSPTTAPVYEQYFGPGTRLTVT.

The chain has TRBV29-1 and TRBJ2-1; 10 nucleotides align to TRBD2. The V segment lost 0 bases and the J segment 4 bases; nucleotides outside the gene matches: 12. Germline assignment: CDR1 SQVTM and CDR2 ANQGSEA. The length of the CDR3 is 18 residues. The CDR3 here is CSVEDWGASGRDYNEQFF. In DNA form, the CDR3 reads TGCAGCGTTGAAGATTGGGGAGCTAGCGGGAGAGATTACAATGAGCAGTTCTTC.

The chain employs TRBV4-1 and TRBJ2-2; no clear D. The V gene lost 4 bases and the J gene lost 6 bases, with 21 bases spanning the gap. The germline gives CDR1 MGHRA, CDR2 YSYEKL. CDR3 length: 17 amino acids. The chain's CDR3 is CASSRSTTPRVPGELFF. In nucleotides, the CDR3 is TGCGCCAGCAGCCGATCGACCACCCCACGGGTCCCCGGGGAGCTGTTTTTT.

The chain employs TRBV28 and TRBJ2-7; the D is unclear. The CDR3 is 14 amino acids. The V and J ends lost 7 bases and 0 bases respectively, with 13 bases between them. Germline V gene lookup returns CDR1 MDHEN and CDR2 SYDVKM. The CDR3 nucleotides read TGTGCCAGCAAAACCCCCGGAAACTCCTACGAGCAGTACTTC. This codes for CASKTPGNSYEQYF.

As DNA, the CDR3 is TGTGCCAGCAGTGCCGCCACAGGGAGTGAGCAGTTCTTC. Its translation is CASSAATGSEQFF. The rearrangement links TRBV28 to TRBJ2-1, with D maybe TRBD1 (6 bases). With 5 bases removed from V and 9 bases from J, the gap between germline ends came to 14 bases. The CDR3 is made up of 13 amino acids. The germline V gene encodes CDR1 MDHEN and CDR2 SYDVKM.

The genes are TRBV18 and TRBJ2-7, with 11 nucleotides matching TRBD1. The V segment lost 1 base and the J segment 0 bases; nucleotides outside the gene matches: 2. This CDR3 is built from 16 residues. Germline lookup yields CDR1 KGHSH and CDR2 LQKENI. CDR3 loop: CASSPRTGGPSYEQYF. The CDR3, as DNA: TGTGCCAGCTCACCACGGACAGGGGGCCCCTCCTACGAGCAGTACTTC.

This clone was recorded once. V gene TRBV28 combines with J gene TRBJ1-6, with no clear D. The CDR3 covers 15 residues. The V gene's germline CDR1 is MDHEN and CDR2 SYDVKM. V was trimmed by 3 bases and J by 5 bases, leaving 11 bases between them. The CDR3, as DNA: TGTGCCAGCAGTTTGTGGAGTACGGATAATTCACCCCTCCACTTT. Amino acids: CASSLWSTDNSPLHF.

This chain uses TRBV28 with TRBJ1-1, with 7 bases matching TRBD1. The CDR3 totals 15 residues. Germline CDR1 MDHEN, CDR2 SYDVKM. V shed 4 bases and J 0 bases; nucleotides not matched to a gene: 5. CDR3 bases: TGTGCCAGCAGTTCCCCTGACAGGGTGAACACTGAAGCTTTCTTT. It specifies CASSSPDRVNTEAFF.

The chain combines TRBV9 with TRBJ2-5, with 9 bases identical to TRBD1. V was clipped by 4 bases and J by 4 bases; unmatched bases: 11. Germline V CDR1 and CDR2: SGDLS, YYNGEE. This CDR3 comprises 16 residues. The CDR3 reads CASSSSPGQGRETQYF. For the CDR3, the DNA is TGTGCCAGCAGCTCATCTCCGGGACAGGGTCGAGAGACCCAGTACTTC. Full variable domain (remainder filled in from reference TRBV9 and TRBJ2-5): DSGVTQTPKHLITATGQRVTLRCSPRSGDLSVYWYQQSLDQGLQFLIQYYNGEERAKGNILERFSAQQFPDLHSELNLSSLELGDSALYFCASSSSPGQGRETQYFGPGTRLLVL.

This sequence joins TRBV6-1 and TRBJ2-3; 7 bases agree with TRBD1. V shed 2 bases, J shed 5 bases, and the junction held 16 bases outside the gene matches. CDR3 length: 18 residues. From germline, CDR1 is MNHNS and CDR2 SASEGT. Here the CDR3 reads CASSEKTQGRSFIDTQYF. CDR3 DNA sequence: TGTGCCAGCAGTGAAAAGACACAGGGGCGATCATTTATAGATACGCAGTATTTT.

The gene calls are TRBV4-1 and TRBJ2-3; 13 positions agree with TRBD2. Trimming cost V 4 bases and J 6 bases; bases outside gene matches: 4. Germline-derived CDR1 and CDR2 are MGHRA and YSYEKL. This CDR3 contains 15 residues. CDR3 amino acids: CASSLRTSGSDTQYF. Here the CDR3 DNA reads TGCGCCAGCAGCCTAAGGACTAGCGGGAGTGATACGCAGTATTTT.

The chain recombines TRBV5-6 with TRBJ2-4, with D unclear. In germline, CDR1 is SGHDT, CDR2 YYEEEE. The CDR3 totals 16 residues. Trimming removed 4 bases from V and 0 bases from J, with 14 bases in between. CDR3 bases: TGTGCCAGCAGCCCCTCCTGGGGTCTAGCCAAAAACATTCAGTACTTC. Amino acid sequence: CASSPSWGLAKNIQYF.

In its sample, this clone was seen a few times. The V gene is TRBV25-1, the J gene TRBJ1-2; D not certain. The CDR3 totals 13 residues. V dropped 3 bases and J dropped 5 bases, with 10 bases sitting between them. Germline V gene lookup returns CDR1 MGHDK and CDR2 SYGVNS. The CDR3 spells CASSDRGLYGYTF. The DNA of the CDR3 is TGTGCCAGCAGTGATAGAGGCCTTTATGGCTACACCTTC.

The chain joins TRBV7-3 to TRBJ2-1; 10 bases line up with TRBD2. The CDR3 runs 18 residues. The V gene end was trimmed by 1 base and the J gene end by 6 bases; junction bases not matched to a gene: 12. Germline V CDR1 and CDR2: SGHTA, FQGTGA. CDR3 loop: CASSLRGAAGTSANEQFF. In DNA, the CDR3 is TGTGCCAGCAGCTTAAGAGGGGCGGCCGGGACTAGCGCCAATGAGCAGTTCTTC.

CDR3 residues: CASSGEWNTEAFF. As DNA, the CDR3 is TGTGCCAGCTCTGGGGAATGGAACACTGAAGCTTTCTTT. The rearrangement uses TRBV6-5 and TRBJ1-1; D is uncertain. The CDR3 sequence is 13 residues long. CDR1 and CDR2 from the germline V gene are MNHEY and SVGAGI. The V and J ends lost 8 bases and 1 base respectively, with 11 bases between them.

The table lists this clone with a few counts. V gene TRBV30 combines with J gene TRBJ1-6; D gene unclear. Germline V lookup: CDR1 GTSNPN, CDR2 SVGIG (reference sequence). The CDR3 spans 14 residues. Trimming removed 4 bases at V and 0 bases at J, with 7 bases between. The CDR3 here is CAWMQSSYNSPLHF. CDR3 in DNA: TGTGCCTGGATGCAGAGCTCCTATAATTCACCCCTCCACTTT.

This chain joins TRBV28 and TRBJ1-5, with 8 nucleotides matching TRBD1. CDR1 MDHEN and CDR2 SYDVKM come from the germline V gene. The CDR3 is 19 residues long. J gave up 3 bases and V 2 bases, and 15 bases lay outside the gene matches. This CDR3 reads CASSLVSQTGTGNNQPQHF. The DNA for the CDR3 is TGTGCCAGCAGTTTAGTCTCCCAAACCGGGACAGGTAACAATCAGCCCCAGCATTTT.

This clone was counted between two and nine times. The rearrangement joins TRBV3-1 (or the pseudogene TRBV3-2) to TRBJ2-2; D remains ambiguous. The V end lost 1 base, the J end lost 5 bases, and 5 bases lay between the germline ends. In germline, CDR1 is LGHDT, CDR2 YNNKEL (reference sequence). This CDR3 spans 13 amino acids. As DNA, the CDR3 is TGTGCCAGCAGCCAAGGGGATACCGGGGAGCTGTTTTTT. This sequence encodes CASSQGDTGELFF.

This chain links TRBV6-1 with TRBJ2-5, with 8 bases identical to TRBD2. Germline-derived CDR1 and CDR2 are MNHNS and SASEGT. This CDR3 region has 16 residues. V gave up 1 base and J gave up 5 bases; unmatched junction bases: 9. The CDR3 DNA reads TGTGCCAGCAGTGAAGTCAGAGCGGGAGTAGGGGAGACCCAGTACTTC. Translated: CASSEVRAGVGETQYF.